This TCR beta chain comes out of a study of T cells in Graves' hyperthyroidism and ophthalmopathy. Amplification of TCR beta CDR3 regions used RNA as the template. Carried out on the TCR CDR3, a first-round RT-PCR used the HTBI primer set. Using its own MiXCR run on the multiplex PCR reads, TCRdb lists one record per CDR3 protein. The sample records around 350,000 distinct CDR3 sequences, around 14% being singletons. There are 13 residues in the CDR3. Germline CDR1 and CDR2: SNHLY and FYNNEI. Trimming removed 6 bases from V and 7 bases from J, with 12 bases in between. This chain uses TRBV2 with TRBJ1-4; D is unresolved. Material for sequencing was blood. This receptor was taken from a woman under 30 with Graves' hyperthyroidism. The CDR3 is CASRRAGGEKLFF. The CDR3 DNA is TGTGCCAGCAGGAGGGCCGGCGGTGAAAAACTGTTTTTT.